These T cell receptor beta chains were read from a single sample in a study of cytomegalovirus exposure and HLA in healthy donors. Clones were sequenced by immunoSEQ multiplex PCR, and TCRdb holds only the in-frame ones, with some missing. Of 90,000 to 110,000 clones listed, more than 65% are singletons. The sequencing input was PBMCs. These TCRs come from a middle-aged man in good health and CMV-seropositive. Both conserved end residues are part of each CDR3. D genes are given only for firm matches. Clone size is given for some rows only: seen once, a few or many times, or a class if the clone is expanded.

size	V	D	J	DNA	CDR3
-	TRBV19	TRBD1	TRBJ1-2	TGTGCCAGTGATCAGGGGGGCCGGTCCTATGGCTACACCTTC	CASDQGGRSYGYTF
-	TRBV10-3	TRBD2	TRBJ2-3	TGTGCCATCAGTGGGGGGGGCGATAGCGGGGGGGAGTCAACAGATACGCAGTATTTT	CAISGGGDSGGESTDTQYF
few	TRBV4-3	-	TRBJ2-1	TGCGCCAGCAGCCAAGATACCGCGGGGGCGGGTGAGCAGTTCTTC	CASSQDTAGAGEQFF
once	TRBV6-4	TRBD2	TRBJ2-1	TGTGCCAGCAGTTTGGGACTAGCGGGCTCCTACAATGAGCAGTTCTTC	CASSLGLAGSYNEQFF
-	TRBV21-1	-	TRBJ1-5	TGTGCCAGCTCCCCGTCCGGACAGGGGGCTCTCACGGTCGATCAGCCCCAGCATTTT	CASSPSGQGALTVDQPQHF
few	TRBV9	TRBD2	TRBJ2-7	TGTGCCAGCAGCTTGAGTTGGGGGACTAGCGACGAGCAGTACTTC	CASSLSWGTSDEQYF
-	TRBV6-5	-	TRBJ1-2	TGTGCCACCCTGGACAGTTCTAACTATGGCTACACCTTC	CATLDSSNYGYTF
-	TRBV5-4	-	TRBJ2-7	TGTGCCAGCAGCTTATCGTCGGGTACTCAGTACGAGCAGTACTTC	CASSLSSGTQYEQYF
-	TRBV10-3	-	TRBJ2-7	TGTGCCATCAGTGACAGGCCAACCTACGAGCAGTACTTC	CAISDRPTYEQYF
-	TRBV10-2	-	TRBJ1-5	TGCGCCAGCAGTGAGACCAGGGATCAGCCCCAGCATTTT	CASSETRDQPQHF
-	TRBV5-6	TRBD1	TRBJ2-7	TGTGCCAGCAGCTTCGGGACAGGCTCCTACGAGCAGTACTTC	CASSFGTGSYEQYF
-	TRBV6-6	-	TRBJ1-5	TGTGCCAGCAGCGATCTACAGGCCCCTCAGCCCCAGCATTTT	CASSDLQAPQPQHF
-	TRBV4-3	-	TRBJ2-5	TGCGCCAGCAGCCAAGTCTCGACTAGTATGGAGACCCAGTACTTC	CASSQVSTSMETQYF
once	TRBV7-9	-	TRBJ2-2	TGTGCCAGCAGCCCGAGGTCGGAGACCGGGGAGCTGTTTTTT	CASSPRSETGELFF
-	TRBV4-2	TRBD1	TRBJ2-2	TGTGCCAGCAGCCCCCGACAGGGTGCCGGGGAGCTGTTTTTT	CASSPRQGAGELFF
-	TRBV4-3	-	TRBJ1-6	TGCGCCAGCAGCCAAGACAGGAGGTATAATTCACCCCTCCACTTT	CASSQDRRYNSPLHF
-	TRBV9	-	TRBJ1-1	TGTGCCAGCACCCAAGGTAGCAACACTGAAGCTTTCTTT	CASTQGSNTEAFF
few	TRBV4-1	TRBD1	TRBJ1-1	TGCGCCAGCAAAGCCGGGGGGGCCGGGACAGGGGGCGCAACGGGTCCTGAAGCTTTCTTT	CASKAGGAGTGGATGPEAFF
-	TRBV29-1	-	TRBJ2-1	TGCAGCGTTGAAGCGAGGTACAATGAGCAGTTCTTC	CSVEARYNEQFF
-	TRBV7-9	TRBD2	TRBJ2-1	TGTGCCAGCAGCTTAAGGGTTTTTGCGGGAGTTCGCAATGAGCAGTTCTTC	CASSLRVFAGVRNEQFF
once	TRBV28	-	TRBJ1-3	TGTGCCAGCAGTTCCGGACAGTCCTTTGGAAACACCATATATTTT	CASSSGQSFGNTIYF
few	TRBV13	-	TRBJ1-3	TGTGCCAGCTCGTGGGGCTACTCTGGAAACACCATATATTTT	CASSWGYSGNTIYF
few	TRBV19	-	TRBJ2-7	TGTGCCAGTAGTACAGACAGCGACCCTCCCTACGAGCAGTACTTC	CASSTDSDPPYEQYF
-	TRBV7-9	TRBD1	TRBJ1-6	TGTGCCAGCAGCCAGGACAGGGGTTATTTTTCACCCCTCCACTTT	CASSQDRGYFSPLHF
-	TRBV11-3	-	TRBJ1-1	TGTGCCAGCAGCTTAGGGCCCAAACGGGGAATGAACACTGAAGCTTTCTTT	CASSLGPKRGMNTEAFF
-	TRBV28	TRBD1	TRBJ1-5	TGTGCCGGCAGTTTATCTGGAGGACAGGGGGAGAGTCAGCCCCAGCATTTT	CAGSLSGGQGESQPQHF
-	TRBV13	TRBD2	TRBJ2-6	TGTGCCAGCAGCTACGAAAGTGGGGTAGCGGGGGGTCCTTACTCTGGGGCCAACGTCCTGACTTTC	CASSYESGVAGGPYSGANVLTF
-	TRBV15	TRBD1	TRBJ2-3	TGTGCCACCAGCCCCATGACAGGGGGCCTAGATACGCAGTATTTT	CATSPMTGGLDTQYF
few	TRBV11-2	TRBD1	TRBJ2-7	TGTGCCAGCAGCAACCGGGACAGGAGCTCCTACGAGCAGTACTTC	CASSNRDRSSYEQYF
-	TRBV7-8	-	TRBJ1-5	TGTGCCAGCAGCTTCGGCGACAGTAGCAATCAGCCCCAGCATTTT	CASSFGDSSNQPQHF
-	TRBV5-6	-	TRBJ2-1	TGTGCCAGCAGCTTTAGCCGAGGAGATGAGCAGTTCTTC	CASSFSRGDEQFF
-	TRBV10-1	-	TRBJ2-3	TGTGCCAGCAGTAGTCTAGCAGGAGGCACAGATACGCAGTATTTT	CASSSLAGGTDTQYF
once	TRBV11-3	TRBD2	TRBJ2-3	TGTGCCAGCAGCTTCGGGACTAGCGGGACAGATACGCAGTATTTT	CASSFGTSGTDTQYF
-	TRBV18	TRBD2	TRBJ2-7	TGTGCCAGCTCACCTACCGGGACTACACCATACGAGCAGTACTTC	CASSPTGTTPYEQYF
-	TRBV29-1	TRBD1	TRBJ1-2	TGCAGCGTTTCCGGGACAGGGGGCTACTATGGCTACACCTTC	CSVSGTGGYYGYTF
few	TRBV5-6	TRBD1	TRBJ1-1	TGTGCCAGCAGAAAAGACAGGGTAGGGGTAACTTTCTTT	CASRKDRVGVTFF
-	TRBV7-9	-	TRBJ1-1	TGTGCCAGCAATCCGGCAGGATTGAACACTGAAGCTTTCTTT	CASNPAGLNTEAFF
-	TRBV6-5	TRBD1	TRBJ1-5	TGTGCCAGCAGTATGACAGGGGGTAGCAATCAGCCCCAGCATTTT	CASSMTGGSNQPQHF
few	TRBV19	TRBD1	TRBJ2-5	TGTGCCAGTAGGTCCGGGACAGGGAATTACCAAGAGACCCAGTACTTC	CASRSGTGNYQETQYF
-	TRBV5-4	-	TRBJ2-7	TGTGCCAGCAGCTGGGGGCTACACGAGCAGTACTTC	CASSWGLHEQYF
-	TRBV9	TRBD2	TRBJ2-2	TGTGCCAGCAGCCCGCAGGGAGGGGCCGGGGAGCTGTTTTTT	CASSPQGGAGELFF
-	TRBV7-3	-	TRBJ2-1	TGTGCCAGCAGCTTAACCCGAGGGAGACAATACAATGAGCAGTTCTTC	CASSLTRGRQYNEQFF
-	TRBV5-6	-	TRBJ2-4	TGTGCCAGCAGCCTCGACGGACTGAGAAACAGTCAGTACTTC	CASSLDGLRNSQYF
-	TRBV9	-	TRBJ1-1	TGTGCCAGCAGCATGGGACAGAACACTGAAGCTTTCTTT	CASSMGQNTEAFF
-	TRBV7-9	TRBD1	TRBJ1-1	TGTGCCAGCAGCTTAGCCGGGGACAGGGGGCAGACTGAAGCTTTCTTT	CASSLAGDRGQTEAFF
-	TRBV7-8	TRBD2	TRBJ2-1	TGTGCCAGCAGCGCAGTTGGGAGCGGGGGGGGAAGTGAGCAGTTCTTC	CASSAVGSGGGSEQFF
-	TRBV2	-	TRBJ1-1	TGTGCCAGCAGCAAAGAACGACAGGACCTGAACACTGAAGCTTTCTTT	CASSKERQDLNTEAFF
few	TRBV2	TRBD1	TRBJ1-1	TGTGCCACCAGGGGGAGGGGAAAGGCTGAAGCTTTCTTT	CATRGRGKAEAFF
-	TRBV27	TRBD1	TRBJ2-2	TGTGCCAGCACCTACCGCATCCGGGACAGGAACACCGGGGAGCTGTTTTTT	CASTYRIRDRNTGELFF
few	TRBV7-2	-	TRBJ2-6	TGTGCCAGCAGCTTAGTCTTGGGTGGGGCCAACGGCCTGACTTTC	CASSLVLGGANGLTF
once	TRBV27	TRBD1	TRBJ1-1	TGTGCCAGCAGGGGACAGGACATGACTGAAGCTTTCTTT	CASRGQDMTEAFF
-	TRBV2	TRBD1	TRBJ1-6	TGTGCCAGCAGTGACAGGGGGCGCCGGGTGGGCAATTCACCCCTCCACTTT	CASSDRGRRVGNSPLHF
-	TRBV30	TRBD2	TRBJ2-3	TGTGCCTGGAGTGGGGGTTATAGCGGGAGAGGCACAGATACGCAGTATTTT	CAWSGGYSGRGTDTQYF